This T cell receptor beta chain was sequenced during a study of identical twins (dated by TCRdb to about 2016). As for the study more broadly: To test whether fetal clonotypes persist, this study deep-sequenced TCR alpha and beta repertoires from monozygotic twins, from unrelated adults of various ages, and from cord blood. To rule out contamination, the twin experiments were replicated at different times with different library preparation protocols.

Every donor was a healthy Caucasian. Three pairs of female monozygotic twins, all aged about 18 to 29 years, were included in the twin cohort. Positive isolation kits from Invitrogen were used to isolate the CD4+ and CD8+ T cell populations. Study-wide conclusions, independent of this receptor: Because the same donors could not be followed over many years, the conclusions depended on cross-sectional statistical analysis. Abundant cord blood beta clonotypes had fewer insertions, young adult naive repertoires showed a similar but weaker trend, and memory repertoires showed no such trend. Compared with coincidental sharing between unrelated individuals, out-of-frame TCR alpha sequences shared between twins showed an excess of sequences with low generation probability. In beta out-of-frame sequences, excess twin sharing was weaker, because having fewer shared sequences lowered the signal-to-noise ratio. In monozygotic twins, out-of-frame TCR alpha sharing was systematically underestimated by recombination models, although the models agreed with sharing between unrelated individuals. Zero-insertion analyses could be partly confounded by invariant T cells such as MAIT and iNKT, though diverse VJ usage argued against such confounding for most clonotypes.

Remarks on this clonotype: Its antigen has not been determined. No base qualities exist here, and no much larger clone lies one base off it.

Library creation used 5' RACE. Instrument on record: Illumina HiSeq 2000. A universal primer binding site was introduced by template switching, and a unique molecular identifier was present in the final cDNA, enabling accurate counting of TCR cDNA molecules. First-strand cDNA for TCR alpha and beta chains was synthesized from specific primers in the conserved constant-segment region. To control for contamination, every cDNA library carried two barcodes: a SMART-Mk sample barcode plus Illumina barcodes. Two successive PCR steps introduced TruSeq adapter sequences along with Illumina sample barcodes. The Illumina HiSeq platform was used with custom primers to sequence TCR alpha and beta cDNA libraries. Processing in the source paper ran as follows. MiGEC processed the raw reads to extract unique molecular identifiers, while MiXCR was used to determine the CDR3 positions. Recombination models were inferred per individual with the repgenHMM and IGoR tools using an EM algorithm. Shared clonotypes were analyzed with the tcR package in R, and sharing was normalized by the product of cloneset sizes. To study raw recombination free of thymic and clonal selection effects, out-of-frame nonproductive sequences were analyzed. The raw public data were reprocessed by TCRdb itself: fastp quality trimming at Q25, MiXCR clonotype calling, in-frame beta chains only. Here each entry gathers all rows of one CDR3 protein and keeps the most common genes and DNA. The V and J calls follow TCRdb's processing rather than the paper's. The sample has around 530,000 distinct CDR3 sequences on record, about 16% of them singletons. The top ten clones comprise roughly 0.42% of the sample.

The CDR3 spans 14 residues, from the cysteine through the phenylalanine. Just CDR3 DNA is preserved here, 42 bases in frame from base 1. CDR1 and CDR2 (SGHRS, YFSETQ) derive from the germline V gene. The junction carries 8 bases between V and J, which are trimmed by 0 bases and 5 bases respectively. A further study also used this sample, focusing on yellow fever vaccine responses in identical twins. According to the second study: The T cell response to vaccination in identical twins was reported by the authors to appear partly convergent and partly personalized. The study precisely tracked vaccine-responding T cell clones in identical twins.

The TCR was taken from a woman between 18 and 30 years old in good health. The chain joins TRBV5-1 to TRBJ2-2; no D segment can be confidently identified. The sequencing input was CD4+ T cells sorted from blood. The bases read TGCGCCAGCAGCTTGGGCTTGGTAACCGGGGAGCTGTTTTTT. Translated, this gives CASSLGLVTGELFF. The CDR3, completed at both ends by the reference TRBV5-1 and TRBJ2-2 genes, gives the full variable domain KAGVTQTPRYLIKTRGQQVTLSCSPISGHRSVSWYQQTPGQGLQFLFEYFSETQRNKGNFPGRFSGRQFSNSRSEMNVSTLELGDSALYLCASSLGLVTGELFFGEGSRLTVL.